Listed below are T cell receptor beta chains from one sample, sequenced in a study of CD8 T cells in Susac syndrome. TCRdb called the immunoSEQ multiplex PCR reads again in MiXCR, with one record for every CDR3 protein. Counted here are 150,000 or so distinct CDR3 sequences, approximately 93% occurring once; the ten biggest clones make up about 0.21%. The sample was CD8+ T cells from PBMCs. The receptors come from a human donor with multiple sclerosis. Both conserved end residues are part of each CDR3. Each record gives: clone size, V gene, D gene, J gene, CDR3 protein, CDR3 DNA. The D gene is left open where the match is weak. Rows give clone size only sometimes, using once, few, many, or a class for an expanded clone.

clone_size: NA
v_call: TRBV12-3/TRBV12-4
d_call: TRBD2
j_call: TRBJ2-3
cdr3_aa: CASRASGESTDTQYF
cdr3_nt: TGTGCCAGCAGGGCTAGCGGGGAAAGCACAGATACGCAGTATTTT

clone_size: NA
v_call: TRBV29-1
d_call: TRBD1
j_call: TRBJ1-2
cdr3_aa: CSVVDRSIGYTF
cdr3_nt: TGCAGCGTTGTGGACAGGTCCATTGGCTACACCTTC

clone_size: NA
v_call: TRBV10-3
d_call: NA
j_call: TRBJ2-2
cdr3_aa: CAISEAGELFF
cdr3_nt: TGTGCCATCAGTGAGGCCGGGGAGCTGTTTTTT

clone_size: NA
v_call: TRBV29-1
d_call: TRBD1
j_call: TRBJ1-2
cdr3_aa: CSAIPPDRGRDGYTF
cdr3_nt: TGCAGCGCCATCCCCCCGGACAGGGGGAGGGATGGCTACACCTTC

clone_size: NA
v_call: TRBV9
d_call: TRBD2
j_call: TRBJ2-1
cdr3_aa: CASNAAGASYNEQFF
cdr3_nt: TGTGCCAGCAACGCAGCGGGGGCCTCCTACAATGAGCAGTTCTTC

clone_size: few
v_call: TRBV30
d_call: NA
j_call: TRBJ2-1
cdr3_aa: CAWSVSRDNEQFF
cdr3_nt: TGTGCCTGGAGTGTTTCCAGGGACAATGAGCAGTTCTTC

clone_size: NA
v_call: TRBV14
d_call: TRBD1
j_call: TRBJ1-1
cdr3_aa: CASSTSRTGNTEAFF
cdr3_nt: TGTGCCAGCAGCACCAGTCGGACAGGGAACACTGAAGCTTTCTTT

clone_size: NA
v_call: TRBV6-2/TRBV6-3
d_call: NA
j_call: TRBJ1-1
cdr3_aa: CASSYSEGNTEAFF
cdr3_nt: TGTGCCAGCAGTTACTCGGAGGGGAACACTGAAGCTTTCTTT

clone_size: NA
v_call: TRBV5-1
d_call: NA
j_call: TRBJ1-1
cdr3_aa: CASSFTAGDAYTEAFF
cdr3_nt: TGCGCCAGCAGCTTCACGGCAGGGGATGCCTACACTGAAGCTTTCTTT

clone_size: NA
v_call: TRBV29-1
d_call: NA
j_call: TRBJ1-1
cdr3_aa: CSVGREYTEAFF
cdr3_nt: TGCAGCGTTGGGAGGGAGTACACTGAAGCTTTCTTT

clone_size: NA
v_call: TRBV29-1
d_call: NA
j_call: TRBJ2-7
cdr3_aa: CSVEVWNEQYF
cdr3_nt: TGCAGCGTTGAAGTCTGGAACGAGCAGTACTTC

clone_size: NA
v_call: TRBV29-1
d_call: NA
j_call: TRBJ2-7
cdr3_aa: CSVSLTDSYEQYF
cdr3_nt: TGCAGCGTTTCCTTGACAGACTCCTACGAGCAGTACTTC

clone_size: NA
v_call: TRBV9
d_call: TRBD2
j_call: TRBJ2-3
cdr3_aa: CASSVESGGSTDTQYF
cdr3_nt: TGTGCCAGCAGCGTAGAAAGCGGGGGAAGCACAGATACGCAGTATTTT

clone_size: NA
v_call: TRBV9
d_call: NA
j_call: TRBJ2-3
cdr3_aa: CASSVHQRTDTQYF
cdr3_nt: TGTGCCAGCAGCGTGCACCAACGCACAGATACGCAGTATTTT

clone_size: NA
v_call: TRBV9
d_call: TRBD1
j_call: TRBJ2-7
cdr3_aa: CASSPRDSAYEQYF
cdr3_nt: TGTGCCAGCAGCCCACGGGACAGCGCCTACGAGCAGTACTTC

clone_size: once
v_call: TRBV20-1
d_call: TRBD2
j_call: TRBJ2-1
cdr3_aa: CSASPGTSGREQFF
cdr3_nt: TGCAGTGCAAGCCCCGGGACTAGCGGTCGAGAGCAGTTCTTC

clone_size: NA
v_call: TRBV6-1
d_call: TRBD2
j_call: TRBJ2-3
cdr3_aa: CASRFSGSTDTQYF
cdr3_nt: TGTGCCAGCAGGTTTAGCGGGAGCACAGATACGCAGTATTTT

clone_size: once
v_call: TRBV9
d_call: NA
j_call: TRBJ2-5
cdr3_aa: CASSPSDGPQTQYF
cdr3_nt: TGTGCCAGCAGCCCCTCGGACGGTCCGCAGACCCAGTACTTC

clone_size: once
v_call: TRBV7-6
d_call: TRBD1
j_call: TRBJ1-1
cdr3_aa: CASTRTGVNTEAFF
cdr3_nt: TGTGCCAGCACCCGGACAGGGGTGAACACTGAAGCTTTCTTT

clone_size: NA
v_call: TRBV6-6
d_call: NA
j_call: TRBJ1-2
cdr3_aa: CASSRQVGDYGYTF
cdr3_nt: TGTGCCAGCAGCCGACAGGTGGGCGACTATGGCTACACCTTC

clone_size: NA
v_call: TRBV29-1
d_call: TRBD1
j_call: TRBJ2-7
cdr3_aa: CSVWTGRSREQYF
cdr3_nt: TGCAGCGTTTGGACAGGTCGGTCTCGAGAGCAGTACTTC

clone_size: NA
v_call: TRBV21-1
d_call: NA
j_call: TRBJ2-3
cdr3_aa: CASLQQGYEDTQYF
cdr3_nt: TGTGCCAGCCTACAACAGGGTTATGAAGATACGCAGTATTTT

clone_size: NA
v_call: TRBV20-1
d_call: TRBD2
j_call: TRBJ2-2
cdr3_aa: CSAPPRGATNTGELFF
cdr3_nt: TGCAGTGCTCCCCCGCGGGGGGCTACGAACACCGGGGAGCTGTTTTTT

clone_size: NA
v_call: TRBV2
d_call: NA
j_call: TRBJ1-6
cdr3_aa: CASTSEGGPEGSPLHF
cdr3_nt: TGTGCCAGCACCAGTGAGGGGGGTCCGGAAGGTTCACCCCTCCACTTT

clone_size: NA
v_call: TRBV20-1
d_call: NA
j_call: TRBJ1-2
cdr3_aa: CSASLGRANHYGYTF
cdr3_nt: TGCAGTGCTAGTCTGGGTCGGGCCAACCACTATGGCTACACCTTC

clone_size: NA
v_call: TRBV27
d_call: NA
j_call: TRBJ1-5
cdr3_aa: CASSKTAGGQPQHF
cdr3_nt: TGTGCCAGCTCCAAGACAGCGGGAGGACAGCCCCAGCATTTT

clone_size: NA
v_call: TRBV4-1
d_call: NA
j_call: TRBJ1-6
cdr3_aa: CASSQGDRGNSPLHF
cdr3_nt: TGCGCCAGCAGCCAAGGTGACCGTGGGAATTCACCCCTCCACTTT

clone_size: NA
v_call: TRBV20-1
d_call: NA
j_call: TRBJ2-1
cdr3_aa: CSAGWGEDYNEQFF
cdr3_nt: TGCAGTGCAGGGTGGGGGGAGGATTACAATGAGCAGTTCTTC

clone_size: NA
v_call: TRBV30
d_call: NA
j_call: TRBJ1-2
cdr3_aa: CAWRIRPHADGYTF
cdr3_nt: TGTGCCTGGAGGATTAGACCCCACGCGGATGGCTACACCTTC

clone_size: NA
v_call: TRBV4-1
d_call: NA
j_call: TRBJ1-1
cdr3_aa: CASSRKIYGRVNAEAFF
cdr3_nt: TGCGCCAGCAGCCGAAAGATCTATGGCAGGGTAAATGCTGAAGCTTTCTTT

clone_size: NA
v_call: TRBV12-3/TRBV12-4
d_call: NA
j_call: TRBJ2-1
cdr3_aa: CASSLASASEEQFF
cdr3_nt: TGTGCCAGCAGTTTAGCGTCAGCCAGTGAAGAGCAGTTCTTC

clone_size: NA
v_call: TRBV20-1
d_call: NA
j_call: TRBJ1-2
cdr3_aa: CSARTRGYYGYTF
cdr3_nt: TGCAGTGCTAGGACGCGGGGCTACTATGGCTACACCTTC

clone_size: NA
v_call: TRBV7-3
d_call: NA
j_call: TRBJ2-4
cdr3_aa: CASSLLLGHIQYF
cdr3_nt: TGTGCCAGCAGCCTTCTCTTAGGCCACATTCAGTACTTC

clone_size: NA
v_call: TRBV20-1
d_call: NA
j_call: TRBJ2-7
cdr3_aa: CSARDKETINYEQYF
cdr3_nt: TGCAGTGCTAGAGATAAAGAGACTATAAACTACGAGCAGTACTTC

clone_size: NA
v_call: TRBV18
d_call: NA
j_call: TRBJ2-7
cdr3_aa: CASSPDRYEQYF
cdr3_nt: TGTGCCAGCTCACCGGACAGATACGAGCAGTACTTC